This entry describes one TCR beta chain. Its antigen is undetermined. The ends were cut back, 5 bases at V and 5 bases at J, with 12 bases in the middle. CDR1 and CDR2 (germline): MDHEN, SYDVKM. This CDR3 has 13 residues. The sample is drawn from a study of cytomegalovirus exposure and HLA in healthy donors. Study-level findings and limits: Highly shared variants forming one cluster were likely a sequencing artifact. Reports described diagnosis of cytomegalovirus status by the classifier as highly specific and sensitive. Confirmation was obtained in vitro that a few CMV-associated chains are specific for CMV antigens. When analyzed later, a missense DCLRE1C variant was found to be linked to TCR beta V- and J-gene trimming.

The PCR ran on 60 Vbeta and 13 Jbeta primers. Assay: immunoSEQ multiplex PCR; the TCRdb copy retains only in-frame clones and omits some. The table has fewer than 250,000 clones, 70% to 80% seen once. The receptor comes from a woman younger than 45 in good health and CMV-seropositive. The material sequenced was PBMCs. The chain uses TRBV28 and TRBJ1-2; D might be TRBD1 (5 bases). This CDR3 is CASSPPGAYGYTF. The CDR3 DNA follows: TGTGCCAGCAGTCCCCCTGGGGCTTATGGCTACACCTTC.